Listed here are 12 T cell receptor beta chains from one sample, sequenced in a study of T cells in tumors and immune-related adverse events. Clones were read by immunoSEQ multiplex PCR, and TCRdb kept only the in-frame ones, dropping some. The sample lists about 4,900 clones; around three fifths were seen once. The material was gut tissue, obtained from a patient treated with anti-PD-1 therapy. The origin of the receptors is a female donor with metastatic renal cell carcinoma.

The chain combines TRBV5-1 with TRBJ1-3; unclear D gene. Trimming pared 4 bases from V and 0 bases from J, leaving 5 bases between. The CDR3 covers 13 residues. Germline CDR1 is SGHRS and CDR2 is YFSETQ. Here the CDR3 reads CASSPNSGNTIYF. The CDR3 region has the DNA TGCGCCAGCAGCCCCAACTCTGGAAACACCATATATTTT.

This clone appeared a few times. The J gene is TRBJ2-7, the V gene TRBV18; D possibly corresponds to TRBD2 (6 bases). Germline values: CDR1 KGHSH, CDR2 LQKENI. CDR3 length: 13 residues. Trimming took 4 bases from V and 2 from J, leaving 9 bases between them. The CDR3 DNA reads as TGTGCCAGCTCACTATCGGGAGCCTACGAGCAGTACTTC. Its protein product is CASSLSGAYEQYF.

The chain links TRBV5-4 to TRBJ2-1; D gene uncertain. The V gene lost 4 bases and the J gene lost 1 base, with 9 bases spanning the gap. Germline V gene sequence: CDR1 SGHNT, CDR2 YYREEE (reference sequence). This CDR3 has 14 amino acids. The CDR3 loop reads CASSATRSYNEQFF. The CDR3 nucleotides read TGTGCCAGCAGCGCTACGAGGTCCTACAATGAGCAGTTCTTC.

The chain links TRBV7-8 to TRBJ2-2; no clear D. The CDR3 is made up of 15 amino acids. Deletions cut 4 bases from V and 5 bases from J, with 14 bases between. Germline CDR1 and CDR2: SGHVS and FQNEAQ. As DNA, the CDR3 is TGTGCCAGCAGCTCGCATGTCATGGGGACCGGGGAGCTGTTTTTT. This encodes CASSSHVMGTGELFF.

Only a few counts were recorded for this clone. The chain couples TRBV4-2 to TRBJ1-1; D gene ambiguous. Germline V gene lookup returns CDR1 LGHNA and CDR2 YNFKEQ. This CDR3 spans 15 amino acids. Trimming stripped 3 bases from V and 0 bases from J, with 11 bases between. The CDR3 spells CASSHLQRMNTEAFF. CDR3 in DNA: TGTGCCAGCAGCCACCTACAGCGAATGAACACTGAAGCTTTCTTT.

The CDR3 DNA is TGTGCCAGCAGTTTGAGCCGGGGCTACAATGAGCAGTTCTTC. It codes for CASSLSRGYNEQFF. The chain carries TRBV28 and TRBJ2-1; TRBD2 is a possible D gene (5 bases). Germline CDR1 reads MDHEN; CDR2 reads SYDVKM. The CDR3 totals 14 residues. V lost 3 bases and J lost 3, with 9 bases in between.

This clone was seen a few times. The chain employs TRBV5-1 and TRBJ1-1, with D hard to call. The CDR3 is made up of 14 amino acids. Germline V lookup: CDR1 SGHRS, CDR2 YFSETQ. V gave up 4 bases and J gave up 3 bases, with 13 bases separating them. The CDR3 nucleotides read TGCGCCAGCAGCCGGTGGGGTTCGGACACTGAAGCTTTCTTT. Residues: CASSRWGSDTEAFF.

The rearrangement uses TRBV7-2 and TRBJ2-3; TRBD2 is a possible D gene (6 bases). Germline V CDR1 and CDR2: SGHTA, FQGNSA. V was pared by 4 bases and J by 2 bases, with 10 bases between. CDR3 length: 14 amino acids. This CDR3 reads CASSYWDSTDTQYF. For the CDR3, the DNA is TGTGCCAGCAGCTACTGGGACTCCACAGATACGCAGTATTTT.

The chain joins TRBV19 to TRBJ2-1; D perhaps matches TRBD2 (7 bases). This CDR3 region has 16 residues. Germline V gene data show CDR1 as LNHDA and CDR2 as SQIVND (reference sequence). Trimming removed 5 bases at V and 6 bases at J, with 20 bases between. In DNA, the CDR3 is TGTGCCAGTAGTGTCCACGGGGGCGGGGGAATCAATGAGCAGTTCTTC. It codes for CASSVHGGGGINEQFF. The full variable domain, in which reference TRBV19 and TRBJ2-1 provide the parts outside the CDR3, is DGGITQSPKYLFRKEGQNVTLSCEQNLNHDAMYWYRQDPGQGLRLIYYSQIVNDFQKGDIAEGYSVSREKKESFPLTVTSAQKNPTAFYLCASSVHGGGGINEQFFGPGTRLTVL.

The CDR3 protein is CASSEWSGRAAYEQYF. CDR3 bases: TGTGCCAGCAGTGAATGGAGCGGGAGGGCGGCCTACGAGCAGTACTTC. The chain uses TRBV6-1 and TRBJ2-7, with 10 bases matching TRBD2. Germline V CDR1 and CDR2: MNHNS, SASEGT. With 2 bases clipped from V and 2 bases from J, the junction kept 6 bases outside the gene matches. This CDR3 spans 16 amino acids.

The CDR3 coding sequence is TGTGCCAGCAGCCAAGGAGGGGGCGAGACCCAGTACTTC. It translates to CASSQGGGETQYF. The V and J genes are TRBV11-3 and TRBJ2-5; D might be TRBD1 (7 bases). The CDR3 totals 13 residues. V dropped 5 bases and J dropped 5 bases, with 12 bases sitting between them. Germline-derived CDR1 and CDR2 are SGHNT and YENEEA.

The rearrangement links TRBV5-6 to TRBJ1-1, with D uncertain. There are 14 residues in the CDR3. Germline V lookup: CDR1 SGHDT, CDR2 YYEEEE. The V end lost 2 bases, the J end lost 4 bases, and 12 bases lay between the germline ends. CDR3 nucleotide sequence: TGTGCCAGCAGCTTCCTGGGCGAGAGCACTGAAGCTTTCTTT. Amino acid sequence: CASSFLGESTEAFF.